Given below is one TCR beta chain in context. The entry originates in a study of blood T cell repertoires in COVID-19. In the study overall: From the United States, Italy and Spain came samples of acute and convalescent COVID-19. Sources were T cells, B-cell-depleted T cells, or PBMCs; the material itself was cDNA or gDNA.

Germline lookup yields CDR1 SEHNR and CDR2 FQNEAQ (reference sequence). CDR3 length equals 14 residues. Deletions cut 3 bases from V and 3 bases from J, with 11 bases between. Original analysis: Amplification from reference gene primers served as the basis for estimated nucleated cell counts. Profiled with immunoSEQ multiplex PCR; TCRdb holds only in-frame clones, not every one. V, J and clone size derive from that table, while D and trimming were established from the DNA sequence. Here the sample spans about 480,000 clones, 70% to 90% being singletons. Enrollees, about 18 to 89 years old, lived in some 24 US areas.

Sequenced: PBMCs or T cells enriched from blood (not recorded which). This TCR was recovered from a woman between 18 and 29 years old with acute COVID-19. The chain has TRBV7-9 and TRBJ1-1; D uncertain. CDR3 in amino acids: CASSLAVRDTEAFF. CDR3 nucleotides: TGTGCCAGCAGCTTGGCCGTTCGGGACACTGAAGCTTTCTTT.